Reported below is one T cell receptor (beta chain). In this sample, this clonotype turned up many times. This receptor's antigen is unknown. No base quality information exists; no much larger clone differs at one position. The sample comes from a study of human T cells and chemical hapten exposure (TCRdb year 2021). Some background on the complete study: For sensitization, 2% DPC in acetone was applied to a roughly 2 cm by roughly 2 cm area of upper inner arm skin. Throughout the study period of 20 to 25 weeks, patients also received therapeutic DPC doses to the scalp every week. Patch testing was done on the upper back using Finn chambers containing 0.01% DPC, and results were scored after 6 days according to International Contact Dermatitis Research Group standards. Most of the patients in the cohort were female, and the cohort covered alopecia areata with under or over 50% scalp involvement, alopecia totalis and alopecia universalis. Libraries were combined into a pool for sequencing, and differences in TCR yield between samples came mainly from small differences in library volumes within the pool. This study followed changes in the peripheral blood TCR repertoire in vivo during primary and secondary sensitization of alopecia patients to the hapten diphenylcyclopropenone (DPC). Blood was sampled from patients pre-sensitization (week 0) and at 2, 6 and about 24 weeks after DPC sensitization. Some 29 alopecia patients provided blood for TCR sequencing at one to four time points (pre-sensitization, 2, 6 and 24 weeks).

The germline V gene (reference sequence) sets CDR1 to MNHEY and CDR2 to SMNVEV. V drops 7 bases and J drops 4 bases, leaving 23 bases in between. The CDR3 covers 16 residues, taking in both the cysteine and the phenylalanine. The kept DNA is CDR3 alone, 48 bases in frame from the first base. According to the study, the label for this sample's time point signals: patch test 2, 6 weeks after DPC sensitization. The treatment or condition label here, explained by the study, means: therapeutic diphenylcyclopropenone sensitization with weekly scalp DPC. At every patch-test visit, the blood draw took place before the patch test was put on. To be eligible, patients had to be aged 18 to 70, diagnosed with alopecia and judged suitable for DPC therapy, while pregnant patients were excluded. Total RNA was extracted from unfractionated whole blood that had been collected in Tempus Blood RNA tubes. General conclusions and limits of the study: DPC sensitization did not change how many TCRs were above 1 in 1000 frequency, and no evidence was found of alterations in global repertoire structure. Compared with pre-sensitization or healthy control sets, expanded TCRs formed significantly more large CDR3 similarity clusters, which is consistent with antigen-driven responses. Because all patients had alopecia, a presumed autoimmune disease, the immune response of the patients might differ from that of healthy individuals. The number of PT1 expanded TCRs positively correlated with patch test score, significant at thresholds 8, 16 and 32 but not 4. Repeated subsampling changed both the strength of the expansion versus patch-test correlation and the threshold at which that correlation became significant.

Libraries were constructed by RACE. Instrument used: NextSeq 500. During library preparation, unique molecular identifiers were attached to individual cDNA molecules so that TCRs could be counted in a quantitative, reproducible way. For every blood RNA sample, sequencing covered both the TCR alpha and TCR beta chains. For the original study's pipeline: A median of roughly 99,000 TCRs per sample was observed, with a range of about 23,224 to 750,000. V, J and CDR3 annotation of the TCR reads was performed with the Decombinator software suite. For PS versus PT1 abundance plots, all samples were subsampled to the same number of TCRs (28,000). Expanded TCRs were defined as absent before sensitization and observed at least eight times at the 2-week time point. TCRdb redid the processing of the public reads, applying fastp at Q25 and MiXCR, and retained in-frame beta chains. A single entry per CDR3 protein holds the most common genes and DNA from its merged rows. These V and J calls derive from TCRdb rather than the authors' analysis. In all, the sample holds roughly 380,000 distinct CDR3 sequences, and about 6% of those were seen once. The top ten hold around 6% of the sample.

Sample: whole blood, taken in connection with sensitization to the hapten diphenylcyclopropenone (DPC). This sequence originates from a young woman with alopecia areata. Some clones in this sample may be carry-over from other donors' samples. The V and J genes are TRBV27 and TRBJ2-7; possibly the D gene is TRBD2, per 6 matching bases. The DNA reads as follows: TGTGCCAGCATGGCGGGCGGGGCTTGGATCGGGTACGAGCAGTACTTC. Its product reads: CASMAGGAWIGYEQYF.